One sample yielded the 9 T cell receptor beta chains listed below, sequenced in a study of T cells in Graves' hyperthyroidism and ophthalmopathy. RNA transcripts yielded amplified TCR beta CDR3 regions. First-round RT-PCR targeting the TCR CDR3 was performed with the HTBI primer set. Via MiXCR, TCRdb re-called the multiplex PCR reads, giving one row per CDR3 protein. The data contain fewer than 650,000 distinct CDR3 sequences, roughly 45% of them singletons. The sequencing input was peripheral blood or thyroid tissue (not recorded which). The receptor set was obtained from an adult woman with Graves' disease, either hyperthyroidism or ophthalmopathy (not recorded which).

In its sample, this clonotype was seen a few times. This sequence joins TRBV10-3 and TRBJ2-2, with 7 positions matching TRBD2. Germline V CDR1 and CDR2: ENHRY, SYGVKD. There are 15 residues in the CDR3. The trim removed 8 bases at V and 4 bases at J, leaving 10 bases unmatched. The CDR3 loop is CAIGGGDTRTGELFF. The DNA for the CDR3 is TGTGCCATCGGGGGAGGGGATACCCGCACCGGGGAGCTGTTTTTT.

This clonotype has a count of ten or more. CDR3 DNA sequence: TGCAGTGCTAGGGGCGGCGGCGATCAGCCCCAGCATTTT. The encoded protein is CSARGGGDQPQHF. The chain employs TRBV20-1 and TRBJ1-5; D is unclear. Trimming took 3 bases from V and 5 from J, leaving 11 bases between them. Per germline, CDR1 DFQATT and CDR2 SNEGSKA (reference sequence). The CDR3 loop spans 13 amino acids.

This chain links TRBV28 with TRBJ2-7, with 9 bases that match TRBD2. There are 16 residues in the CDR3. Germline CDR1 MDHEN, CDR2 SYDVKM. Trimming removed 3 bases from V and 3 bases from J; junction bases left unmatched: 9. The CDR3 nucleotides read TGTGCCAGCAGTTTTTCGCTAGCGGGAATCAACTACGAGCAGTACTTC. Encoded protein: CASSFSLAGINYEQYF.

V is TRBV7-9 and J is TRBJ2-7; TRBD2 agrees at 9 bases. V was pared by 9 bases and J by 3 bases, with 12 bases of the junction left unmatched. The CDR3 is 15 residues long. Germline V gene data show CDR1 as SEHNR and CDR2 as FQNEAQ (reference sequence). The CDR3 region is CASSMGLAGLYEQYF. The CDR3 DNA follows: TGTGCCAGTAGTATGGGGCTAGCGGGACTCTACGAGCAGTACTTC.

The chain employs TRBV10-2 and TRBJ1-6, with D perhaps matching TRBD1 (5 bases). The CDR3 spans 14 residues. Trimming shortened V by 7 bases and J by 9 bases, and 16 bases separated the two germline ends. CDR1 and CDR2 from the germline V gene are WSHSY and SAAADI. This CDR3 reads CASKGSGVGSPLHF. The DNA for the CDR3 is TGCGCCAGCAAAGGGTCGGGGGTTGGTTCACCCCTCCACTTT.

The chain has TRBV10-2 and TRBJ2-5, with 9 bases identical to TRBD2. The trim removed 6 bases at V and 4 bases at J, leaving 3 bases unmatched. The CDR3 has 13 residues. CDR1 and CDR2 from the germline V gene are WSHSY and SAAADI. The CDR3 bases are TGCGCCAGCAGGGGACTAGCCAGAGAGACCCAGTACTTC. Protein sequence: CASRGLARETQYF.

The V and J genes are TRBV9 and TRBJ1-6; D call uncertain. Per the germline V gene, CDR1 is SGDLS and CDR2 is YYNGEE. Deletions cut 4 bases from V and 7 bases from J, with 15 bases between. This CDR3 region has 15 residues. The CDR3 sequence is CASSSGRTLNSPLHF. The CDR3 nucleotides are TGTGCCAGCAGCTCCGGACGGACTTTAAATTCACCCCTCCACTTT.

This clonotype appeared many times. This sequence joins TRBV15 and TRBJ2-5; D perhaps matches TRBD1 (5 bases). Germline V gene lookup returns CDR1 LNHNV and CDR2 YYDKDF (reference sequence). The CDR3 covers 13 residues. Trimming removed 8 bases at V and 5 bases at J, with 15 bases between. The CDR3 DNA is TGTGCCACCGCCGACAGCCCTGGGGAGACCCAGTACTTC. Its translation: CATADSPGETQYF.

The V and J genes are TRBV10-3 and TRBJ1-2; 10 bases map to TRBD1. The junction had 7 bases not matched to a gene; V was cut back by 3 bases and J by 6 bases. The length of the CDR3 is 15 residues. Germline V gene data show CDR1 as ENHRY and CDR2 as SYGVKD. CDR3 DNA: TGTGCCATCAGTGATCAGACAGGGGGCGCGGATGGCTACACCTTC. Its protein product is CAISDQTGGADGYTF.